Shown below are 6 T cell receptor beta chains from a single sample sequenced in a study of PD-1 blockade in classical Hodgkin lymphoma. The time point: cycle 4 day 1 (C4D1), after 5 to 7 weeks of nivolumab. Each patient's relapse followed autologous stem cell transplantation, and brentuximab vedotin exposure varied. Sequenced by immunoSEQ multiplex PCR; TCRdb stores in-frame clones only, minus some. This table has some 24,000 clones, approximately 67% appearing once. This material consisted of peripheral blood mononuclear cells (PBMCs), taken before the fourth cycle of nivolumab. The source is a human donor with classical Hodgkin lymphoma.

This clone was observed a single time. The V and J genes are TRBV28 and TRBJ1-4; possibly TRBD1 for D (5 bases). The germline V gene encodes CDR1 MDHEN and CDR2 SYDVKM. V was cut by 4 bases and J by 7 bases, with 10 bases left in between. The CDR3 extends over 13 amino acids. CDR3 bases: TGTGCCAGCAGTTACGGCAGGGCTGAAAAACTGTTTTTT. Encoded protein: CASSYGRAEKLFF.

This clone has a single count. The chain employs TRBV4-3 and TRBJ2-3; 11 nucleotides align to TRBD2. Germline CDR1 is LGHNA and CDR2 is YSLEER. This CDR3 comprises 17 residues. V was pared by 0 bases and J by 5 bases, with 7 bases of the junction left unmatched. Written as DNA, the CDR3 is TGCGCCAGCAGCCAAGATTCGTCTAGCGGGGGGCTAGATACGCAGTATTTT. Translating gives CASSQDSSSGGLDTQYF.

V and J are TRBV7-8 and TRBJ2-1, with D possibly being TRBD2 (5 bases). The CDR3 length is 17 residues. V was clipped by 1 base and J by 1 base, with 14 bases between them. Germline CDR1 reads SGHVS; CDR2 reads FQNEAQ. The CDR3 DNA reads TGTGCCAGCAGCTTAGGACACCCGGGGAGTTCCTACAATGAGCAGTTCTTC. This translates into CASSLGHPGSSYNEQFF.

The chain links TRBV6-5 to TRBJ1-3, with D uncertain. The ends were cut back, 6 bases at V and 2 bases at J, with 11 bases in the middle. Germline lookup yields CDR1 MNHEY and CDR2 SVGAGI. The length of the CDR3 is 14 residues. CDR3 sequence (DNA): TGTGCCAGCAGAGTGGTCACCCCTGGAAACACCATATATTTT. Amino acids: CASRVVTPGNTIYF.

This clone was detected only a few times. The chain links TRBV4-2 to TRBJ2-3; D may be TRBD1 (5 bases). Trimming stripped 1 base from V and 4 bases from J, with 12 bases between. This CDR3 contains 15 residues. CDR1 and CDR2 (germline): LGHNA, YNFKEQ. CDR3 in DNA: TGTGCCAGCAGCCAAGCCCCGCAAGGGGCAGATACGCAGTATTTT. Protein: CASSQAPQGADTQYF.

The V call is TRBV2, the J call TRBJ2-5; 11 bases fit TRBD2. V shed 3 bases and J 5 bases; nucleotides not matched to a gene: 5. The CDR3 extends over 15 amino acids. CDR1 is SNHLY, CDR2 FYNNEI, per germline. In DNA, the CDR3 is TGTGCCAGCAGTGATGCTAGCGGGGGGCGGGAGACCCAGTACTTC. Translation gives CASSDASGGRETQYF.